Listed here is a single TCR beta chain. Its antigen is currently unknown. The data originate from a study of T cell repertoires in cytomegalovirus infection. In the study overall: HLA-B-restricted CMV epitopes that are well studied were used alongside recently identified HLA-C-restricted ones. Overall study findings and caveats: Dominant in the ex vivo response were TCR beta clonotypes restricted by HLA-C and specific for CMV.

Germline V gene lookup returns CDR1 LNHDA and CDR2 SQIVND (reference sequence). The length of the CDR3 is 16 residues. J was trimmed by 3 bases and V by 0 bases; bases with no gene match: 7. One entry per CDR3 protein results from TCRdb running MiXCR on the reads. The data contain 370,000 or so distinct CDR3 sequences, roughly 34% of them singletons. This clonotype originated in a human donor in good health (CMV status not recorded). Some clones in this sample may be carry-over from other donors' samples. The chain couples TRBV19 to TRBJ2-7; 8 bases are a match to TRBD1. The specimen was cultured PBMCs, collected from culture after CMV antigen stimulation. The CDR3, as DNA: TGTGCCAGTAGTATAGAGGCACGGACAGGGTTCTACGAGCAGTACTTC. Translating gives CASSIEARTGFYEQYF.